Below, 10 T cell receptor beta chains from the same sample are listed, as sequenced in a study of T-cell reconstitution after alpha-beta-depleted transplantation in children. Preparation of the TCRbeta library was carried out with unique molecular identifiers. TCRdb re-derived calls from the PCR reads in MiXCR, one entry per CDR3 protein. The sample has roughly 400,000 distinct CDR3 sequences, around 21% seen once. Material: PBMCs from the stem cell graft donor, obtained from the stem cell graft. Every receptor here comes from a human donor who donated a stem cell graft to a child with acute myeloid leukemia.

CDR3 sequence reads: CSVVQSIATGELFF. Written as DNA, the CDR3 is TGCAGCGTTGTTCAGTCCATAGCCACCGGGGAGCTGTTTTTT. The chain carries TRBV29-1 and TRBJ2-2; D is unresolved. CDR1 is SQVTM and CDR2 is ANQGSEA in the germline V gene. This CDR3 is built from 14 residues. With 4 bases removed from V and 4 bases from J, the gap between germline ends came to 13 bases.

This clonotype was recorded many times. The rearrangement links TRBV7-2 to TRBJ2-1; perhaps TRBD2 as D (5 bases). Trimming shortened V by 10 bases and J by 5 bases, and 6 bases separated the two germline ends. The V gene's germline CDR1 is SGHTA and CDR2 FQGNSA. The CDR3 has 10 residues. As DNA, the CDR3 is TGTGCCACCGGGGACAATGAGCAGTTCTTC. Translated, it gives CATGDNEQFF.

This clonotype was seen ten or more times. This sequence joins TRBV27 and TRBJ2-1, with 12 positions matching TRBD1. Losses at the gene ends were 8 bases for V and 15 bases for J; bases not matched to a gene: 14. The CDR3 loop spans 14 amino acids. Per germline, CDR1 MNHEY and CDR2 SMNVEV (reference sequence). As DNA, the CDR3 is TGTGCCAGCTACGCCGGGACAGGGGGCGGCTGGGTGTTCTTC. Its protein is CASYAGTGGGWVFF.

This chain joins TRBV29-1 and TRBJ2-3; 11 bases align to TRBD2. The J segment lost 4 bases and the V segment lost 4 bases, leaving 7 bases of the junction unmatched. Germline loops: CDR1 SQVTM, CDR2 ANQGSEA. There are 15 residues in the CDR3. For the CDR3, the DNA is TGCAGCGTTGTGGGGACTAGCGGACCTGCAGATACGCAGTATTTT. Its protein is CSVVGTSGPADTQYF.

This clonotype was counted between two and nine times. The chain recombines TRBV11-2 with TRBJ2-7, with 7 positions matching TRBD2. Germline lookup yields CDR1 SGHAT and CDR2 FQNNGV. Losses at the gene ends were 2 bases for V and 0 bases for J; bases not matched to a gene: 10. The CDR3 length is 17 residues. In nucleotides, the CDR3 is TGTGCCAGCAGCTTAATTAGCGGGCCGTTTTTCTCCTACGAGCAGTACTTC. This encodes CASSLISGPFFSYEQYF.

The chain links TRBV12-3 or TRBV12-4 to TRBJ2-6; D remains ambiguous. This CDR3 region has 16 residues. Deletions cut 3 bases from V and 0 bases from J, with 9 bases between. DNA of the CDR3: TGTGCCAGCAGTTTGGAGACATTCTCTGGGGCCAACGTCCTGACTTTC. This encodes CASSLETFSGANVLTF.

The CDR3 DNA follows: TGTGCCATCAGTGGTAGCCAAGAGACCCAGTACTTC. Encoded protein: CAISGSQETQYF. This chain connects TRBV10-3 to TRBJ2-5; D gene ambiguous. V lost 4 bases and J 1 base, leaving 4 bases between the germline ends. The CDR3 spans 12 residues. CDR1 ENHRY and CDR2 SYGVKD come from the germline V gene.

In its sample, this clonotype was seen many times. The CDR3 DNA reads TGTGCCAGCAGCCAAGGAGGCCAGGGTGGGAACAATGAGCAGTTCTTC. It specifies CASSQGGQGGNNEQFF. The chain uses TRBV4-2 and TRBJ2-1, with a possible D match to TRBD1 (5 bases). The V end was cut by 1 base, the J end by 5 bases, with 15 bases between. CDR1 LGHNA and CDR2 YNFKEQ come from the germline V gene. This CDR3 has 16 amino acids.

This clonotype was seen ten or more times. The rearrangement joins TRBV7-2 to TRBJ1-6, with D unresolved. Looked up from germline, CDR1 is SGHTA and CDR2 is FQGNSA. V lost 3 bases and J lost 6, with 3 bases in between. This CDR3 is built from 12 residues. CDR3 sequence reads: CASSFPNSPLHF. CDR3 DNA sequence: TGTGCCAGCAGCTTCCCTAATTCACCCCTCCACTTT.

The V and J genes are TRBV18 and TRBJ2-7; 16 bases are shared with TRBD2. This CDR3 has 18 amino acids. J gave up 0 bases and V 4 bases, and 6 bases lay outside the gene matches. Germline values: CDR1 KGHSH, CDR2 LQKENI. CDR3 amino acids: CASSLGLAGGNFSYEQYF. The CDR3 coding sequence is TGTGCCAGCTCACTGGGACTAGCGGGAGGGAACTTCTCCTACGAGCAGTACTTC. The full variable domain, with the rest looked up from reference TRBV18 and TRBJ2-7, is NAGVMQNPRHLVRRRGQEARLRCSPMKGHSHVYWYRQLPEEGLKFMVYLQKENIIDESGMPKERFSAEFPKEGPSILRIQQVVRGDSAAYFCASSLGLAGGNFSYEQYFGPGTRLTVT.